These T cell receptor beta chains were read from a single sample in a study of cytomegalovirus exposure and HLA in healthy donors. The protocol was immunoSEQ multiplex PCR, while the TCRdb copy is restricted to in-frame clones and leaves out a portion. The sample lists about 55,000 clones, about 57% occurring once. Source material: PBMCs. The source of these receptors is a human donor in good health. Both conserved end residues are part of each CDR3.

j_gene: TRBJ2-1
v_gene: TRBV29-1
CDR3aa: CSGDRQGNEQFF

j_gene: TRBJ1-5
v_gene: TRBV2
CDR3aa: CASSNTGSYNQPQHF

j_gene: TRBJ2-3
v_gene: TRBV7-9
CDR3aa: CASSFRGATDTQYF

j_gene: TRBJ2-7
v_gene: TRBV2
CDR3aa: CASRGDSITYEQYF

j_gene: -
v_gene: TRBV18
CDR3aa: CASSPLTDSYEQYF

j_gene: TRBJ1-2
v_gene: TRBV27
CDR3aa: CASGSQGFPNYGYTF

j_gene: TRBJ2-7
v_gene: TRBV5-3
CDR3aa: CARSEDAEQYF

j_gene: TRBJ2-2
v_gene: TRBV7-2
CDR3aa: CASSLLPGQNTGELFF

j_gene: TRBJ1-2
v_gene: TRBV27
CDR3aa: CASSLLGGRVGSYGYTF

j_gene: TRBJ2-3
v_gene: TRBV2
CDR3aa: CAVTGGQESTDTQYF

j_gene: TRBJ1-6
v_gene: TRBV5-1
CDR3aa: CASSLGQNNSPLHF

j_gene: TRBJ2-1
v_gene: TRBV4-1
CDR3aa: CASSQEGAYNEQFF

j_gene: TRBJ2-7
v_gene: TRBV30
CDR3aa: CAWSVLDRGLKEQYF

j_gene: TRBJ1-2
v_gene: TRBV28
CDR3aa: CATEGQGSKLGYGYTF

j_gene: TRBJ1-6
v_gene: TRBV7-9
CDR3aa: CASSLVPRGSPLHF

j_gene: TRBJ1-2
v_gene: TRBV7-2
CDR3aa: CASSPEGDYGYTF

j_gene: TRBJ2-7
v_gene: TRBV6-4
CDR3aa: CASSEDDRGVQYF

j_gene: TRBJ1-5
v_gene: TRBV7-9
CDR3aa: CASSAQYSNQPQHF

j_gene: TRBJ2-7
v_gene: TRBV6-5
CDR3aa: CASSYSPPGVYEQYF

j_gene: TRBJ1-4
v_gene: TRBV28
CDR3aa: CASLSNEKLFF

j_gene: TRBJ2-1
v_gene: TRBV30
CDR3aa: CAWSVLAGGLNEQFF

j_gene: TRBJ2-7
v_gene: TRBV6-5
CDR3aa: CASSYGQGGAYEQYF

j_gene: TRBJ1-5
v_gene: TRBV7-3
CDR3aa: CASSLHLHRFSNQPQHF

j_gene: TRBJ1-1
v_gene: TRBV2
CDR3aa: CASRNQGRTEAFF

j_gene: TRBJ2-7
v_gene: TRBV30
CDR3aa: CAWSWGGGYEQYF

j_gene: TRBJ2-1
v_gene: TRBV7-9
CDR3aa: CSSSFGNEQFF

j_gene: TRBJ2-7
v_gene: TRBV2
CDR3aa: CASSGTVGGEQYF

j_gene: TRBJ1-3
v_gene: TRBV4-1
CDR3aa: CASSQDRLSGNTIYF

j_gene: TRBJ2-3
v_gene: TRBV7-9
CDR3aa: CSSSLADRAQYF

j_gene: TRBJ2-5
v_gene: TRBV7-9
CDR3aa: CASSPGLAGAGETQYF

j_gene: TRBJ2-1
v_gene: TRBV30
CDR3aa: CAWQMGPNQEQFF

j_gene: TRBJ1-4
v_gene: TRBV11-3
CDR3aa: CASSLGQGDRGEKLFF

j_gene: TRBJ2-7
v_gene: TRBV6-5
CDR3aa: CASTMGLAGSEQYF

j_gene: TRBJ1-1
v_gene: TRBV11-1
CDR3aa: CASSLAQGGRTEAFF

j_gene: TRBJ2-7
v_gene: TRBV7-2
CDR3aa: CASSISGGSAYEQYF

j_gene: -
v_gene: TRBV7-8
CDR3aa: CASSFPGRVEQYF

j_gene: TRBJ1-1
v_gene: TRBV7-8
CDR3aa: CASSSSVMNTEAFF

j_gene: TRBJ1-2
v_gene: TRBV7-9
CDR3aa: CSSSLADRSLYGYTF

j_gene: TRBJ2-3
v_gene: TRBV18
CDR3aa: CASSASAGGSDTQYF

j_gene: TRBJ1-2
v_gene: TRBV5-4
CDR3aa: CASSAPGQAYGYTF

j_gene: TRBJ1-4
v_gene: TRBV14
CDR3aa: CASSRGQDEKLFF

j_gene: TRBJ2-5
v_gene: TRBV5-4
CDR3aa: CASSGQAQRETQYF

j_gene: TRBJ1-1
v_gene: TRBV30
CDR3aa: CAWSSEGKAFF